What follows are 11 T cell receptor beta chains derived from one specimen sequenced in a study of blood T cells in healthy people across ages. PCR was performed a second time for about 6 to 11 cycles using a sample-barcoded 5' primer and a J-beta primer mix. TCRdb fed the 5' RACE reads into MiXCR, producing one record per CDR3 protein. The sample lists 650,000 to 1,000,000 distinct CDR3 sequences, 35% to 40% occurring once. Source material: blood. The receptor source for this set is a man between 18 and 29 years old in good health.

This clonotype appeared a few times. The chain combines TRBV28 with TRBJ2-7; D is unresolved. V lost 8 bases and J 7 bases, leaving 18 bases between the germline ends. CDR3 size: 13 residues. The germline V gene has CDR1 MDHEN and CDR2 SYDVKM. CDR3 amino acids: CASRSAPEAEQYF. The CDR3 nucleotides read TGTGCCAGCCGCTCTGCCCCCGAGGCGGAGCAGTACTTC.

This clonotype was counted many times. The V gene is TRBV4-1, the J gene TRBJ2-7, with 9 bases aligning to TRBD1. CDR1 MGHRA and CDR2 YSYEKL come from the germline V gene. The CDR3 is 17 amino acids. The J segment lost 1 base and the V segment lost 0 bases, leaving 7 bases of the junction unmatched. The CDR3 DNA is TGCGCCAGCAGCCAAGATGGGACCGGGACAGGGTCCTACGAGCAGTACTTC. As protein: CASSQDGTGTGSYEQYF.

The rearrangement uses TRBV2 and TRBJ2-3, with 7 bases lining up with TRBD1. After removal of 5 bases from V and 0 bases from J, the junction contained 5 bases not matched to a gene. This CDR3 contains 15 residues. Looked up from germline, CDR1 is SNHLY and CDR2 is FYNNEI. The CDR3, as DNA: TGTGCCAGCAGTAAAGACAGGGATAGCACAGATACGCAGTATTTT. Encoded protein: CASSKDRDSTDTQYF.

This clonotype occurred a few times. V usage is TRBV30 and J usage is TRBJ1-2; maybe TRBD1 (6 bases). The ends were cut back, 2 bases at V and 8 bases at J, with 21 bases in the middle. CDR3 length equals 15 residues. In germline, CDR1 is GTSNPN, CDR2 SVGIG (reference sequence). The CDR3 spells CAWSLRDIRGEGYTF. The CDR3, as DNA: TGTGCCTGGAGTCTACGGGACATAAGGGGAGAGGGCTACACCTTC.

This clonotype was detected a few times. The rearrangement joins TRBV10-3 to TRBJ2-5; TRBD1 might be the D (6 bases). CDR3 size: 13 residues. The germline V gene encodes CDR1 ENHRY and CDR2 SYGVKD. With 7 bases removed from V and 4 bases from J, the gap between germline ends came to 13 bases. As DNA, the CDR3 is TGTGCCATCAAACAGGGAGATCCAGAGACCCAGTACTTC. Amino acid sequence: CAIKQGDPETQYF.

This clonotype was recorded many times. The rearrangement links TRBV5-1 to TRBJ1-5, with D possibly TRBD1 on 5 matching bases. This CDR3 spans 14 amino acids. Germline V gives CDR1 SGHRS, CDR2 YFSETQ. V shed 0 bases and J shed 5 bases, with 9 bases lying between them. This CDR3 reads CASSLGTTHQPQHF. The DNA for the CDR3 is TGCGCCAGCAGCTTGGGGACAACCCATCAGCCCCAGCATTTT.

This clonotype showed up just a few times. This rearrangement joins TRBV7-2 to TRBJ1-2; D remains unclear. This CDR3 region has 12 residues. Trimming pared 5 bases from V and 8 bases from J, leaving 12 bases between. CDR1 is SGHTA and CDR2 is FQGNSA in the germline V gene. CDR3 protein: CASSQTHPGYTF. CDR3 bases: TGTGCCAGCAGCCAAACCCACCCGGGCTACACCTTC.

This clonotype was recorded at least ten times. J is TRBJ2-6 and V is TRBV7-2; D is unresolved. V was shortened by 4 bases and J by 0 bases, with 19 bases between the two germline ends. The CDR3 loop spans 19 amino acids. The germline V gene has CDR1 SGHTA and CDR2 FQGNSA. In nucleotides, the CDR3 is TGTGCCAGCAGCTCCCCGCGACTTTATAAAGCCTCTGGGGCCAACGTCCTGACTTTC. It is translated as CASSSPRLYKASGANVLTF.

The gene calls are TRBV7-9 and TRBJ2-3, with D unresolved. The CDR3 sequence is 13 residues long. With 1 base removed from V and 5 bases from J, the gap between germline ends came to 7 bases. The germline V gene encodes CDR1 SEHNR and CDR2 FQNEAQ (reference sequence). CDR3 nucleotides: TGTGCCAGCAGCTTAGGGGTTCAAGATACGCAGTATTTT. Its protein is CASSLGVQDTQYF.

This clonotype was seen only once. The chain recombines TRBV10-3 with TRBJ2-1, with TRBD2 identical over 10 bases. Germline CDR1 reads ENHRY; CDR2 reads SYGVKD. Unmatched junction bases numbered 4, after V lost 11 bases and J lost 3 bases. This CDR3 region has 13 residues. The CDR3 region is CAVVAGGYNEQFF. In nucleotides, the CDR3 is TGTGCCGTCGTAGCGGGGGGCTACAATGAGCAGTTCTTC.

This clonotype has ten or more counts. The rearrangement links TRBV20-1 to TRBJ1-2; D might be TRBD1 (5 bases). The germline gives CDR1 DFQATT, CDR2 SNEGSKA (reference sequence). V was cut by 6 bases and J by 4 bases, with 21 bases left in between. The CDR3 contains 15 residues. CDR3 in DNA: TGCAGTGCCCCTGGGTCGGCAGGGAAGGCCTATGGCTACACCTTC. Its translation: CSAPGSAGKAYGYTF.